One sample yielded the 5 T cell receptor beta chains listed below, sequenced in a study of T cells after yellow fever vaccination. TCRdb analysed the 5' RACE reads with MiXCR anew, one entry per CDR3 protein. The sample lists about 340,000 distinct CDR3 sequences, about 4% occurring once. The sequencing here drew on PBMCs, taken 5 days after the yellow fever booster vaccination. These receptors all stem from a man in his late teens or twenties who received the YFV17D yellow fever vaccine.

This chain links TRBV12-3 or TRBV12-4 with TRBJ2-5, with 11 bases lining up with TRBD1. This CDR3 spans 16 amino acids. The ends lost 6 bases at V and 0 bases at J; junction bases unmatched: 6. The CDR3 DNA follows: TGTGCCAGCAGCGACCGGGACAGGGGGTACCAAGAGACCCAGTACTTC. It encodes CASSDRDRGYQETQYF.

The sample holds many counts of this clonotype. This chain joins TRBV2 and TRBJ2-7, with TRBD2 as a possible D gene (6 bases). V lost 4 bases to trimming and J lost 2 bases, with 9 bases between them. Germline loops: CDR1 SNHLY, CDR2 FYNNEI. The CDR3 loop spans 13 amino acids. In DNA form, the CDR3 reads TGTGCCAGCAGTGTGCGGGGCCCCTACGAGCAGTACTTC. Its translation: CASSVRGPYEQYF. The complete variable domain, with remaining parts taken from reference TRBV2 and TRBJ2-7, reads EPEVTQTPSHQVTQMGQEVILRCVPISNHLYFYWYRQILGQKVEFLVSFYNNEISEKSEIFDDQFSVERPDGSNFTLKIRSTKLEDSAMYFCASSVRGPYEQYFGPGTRLTVT.

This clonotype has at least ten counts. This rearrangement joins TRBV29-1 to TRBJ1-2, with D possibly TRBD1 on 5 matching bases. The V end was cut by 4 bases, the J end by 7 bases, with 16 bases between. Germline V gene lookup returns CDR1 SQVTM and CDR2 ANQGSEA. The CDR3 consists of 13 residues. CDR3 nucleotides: TGCAGCGTTGTACGGACCTCAGGGTTTGGCTACACCTTC. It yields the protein CSVVRTSGFGYTF.

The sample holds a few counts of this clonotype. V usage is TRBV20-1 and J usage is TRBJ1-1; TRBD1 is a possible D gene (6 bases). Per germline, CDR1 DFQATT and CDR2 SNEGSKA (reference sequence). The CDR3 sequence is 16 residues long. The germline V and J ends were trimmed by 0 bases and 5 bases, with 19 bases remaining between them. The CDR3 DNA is TGCAGTGCTAGAGATTCCAATAGGGGGGAGAGAACTGAAGCTTTCTTT. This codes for CSARDSNRGERTEAFF.

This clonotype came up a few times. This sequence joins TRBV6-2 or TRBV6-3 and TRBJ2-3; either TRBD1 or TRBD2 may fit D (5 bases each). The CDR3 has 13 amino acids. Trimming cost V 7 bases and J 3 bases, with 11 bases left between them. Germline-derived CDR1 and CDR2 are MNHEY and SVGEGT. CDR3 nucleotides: TGTGCCAGCATGGGGGACGAGACAGATACGCAGTATTTT. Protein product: CASMGDETDTQYF.